These 26 T cell receptor beta chains originate from one sample sequenced in a study of shared clonotypes between healthy human individuals. The data were produced by immunoSEQ multiplex PCR, yet TCRdb's version contains in-frame clones alone and is incomplete. The data hold 800,000 or so clones, with around 96% observed a single time. CD8 cells regarded as naive lacked CD45RO, were positively chosen for CCR7, and omitted terminally differentiated effector memory CD45RA+ cells. The sequenced material came from naive CD8+ T cells sorted from blood. All receptors derive from a man aged 25 to 40 in good health.

The genes are TRBV10-3 and TRBJ2-3, with 7 bases fitting TRBD1. The germline CDR1 and CDR2 sequences are ENHRY and SYGVKD. This CDR3 spans 12 amino acids. V shed 10 bases and J 7 bases; nucleotides not matched to a gene: 8. This chain's CDR3 is CATRDSGYTQYF. CDR3 DNA: TGTGCCACCCGGGACAGTGGTTATACGCAGTATTTT.

The chain carries TRBV11-2 and TRBJ2-1; no reliable D call. The CDR3 spans 16 residues. The germline V gene has CDR1 SGHAT and CDR2 FQNNGV. V shed 6 bases and J shed 7 bases, with 22 bases lying between them. This CDR3 reads CASRLTARALGNEQFF. The CDR3 nucleotides read TGTGCCAGCAGACTTACGGCAAGAGCCCTGGGGAATGAGCAGTTCTTC. The whole variable domain, remainder taken from reference TRBV11-2 and TRBJ2-1, is EAGVAQSPRYKIIEKRQSVAFWCNPISGHATLYWYQQILGQGPKLLIQFQNNGVVDDSQLPKDRFSAERLKGVDSTLKIQPAKLEDSAVYLCASRLTARALGNEQFFGPGTRLTVL.

The rearrangement joins TRBV7-9 to TRBJ2-1; D gene ambiguous. There are 14 residues in the CDR3. In germline, CDR1 is SEHNR, CDR2 FQNEAQ (reference sequence). The germline V and J ends were trimmed by 7 bases and 0 bases, with 10 bases remaining between them. DNA for the CDR3: TGTGCCAGCACCCAAGCGAGCTCCTACAATGAGCAGTTCTTC. As protein: CASTQASSYNEQFF.

V and J are TRBV29-1 and TRBJ2-7, with TRBD1 matching over 10 bases. Germline V gene sequence: CDR1 SQVTM, CDR2 ANQGSEA. The CDR3 is made up of 15 amino acids. Trimming at V came to 2 bases and at J to 1 base, leaving 5 bases not matched to a gene. The DNA for the CDR3 is TGCAGCGTTGAACTTGGGACAGGGGTTTCCTACGAGCAGTACTTC. This sequence encodes CSVELGTGVSYEQYF.

This clone appeared a few times. The chain has TRBV7-9 and TRBJ2-7; the match to TRBD2 covers 7 bases. J lost 2 bases, V lost 5 bases, and 9 bases had no gene match. This CDR3 has 15 amino acids. Germline values: CDR1 SEHNR, CDR2 FQNEAQ (reference sequence). The CDR3 nucleotides are TGTGCCAGCAGCCCGAAGGTACGGGGGGCCTACGAGCAGTACTTC. Translation: CASSPKVRGAYEQYF.

The chain has TRBV12-5 and TRBJ2-6; D could derive from TRBD1 or TRBD2 (5 bases each). CDR3 length: 16 residues. Germline V gene data show CDR1 as LGHNT and CDR2 as FRNRAP. The germline V and J ends were trimmed by 1 base and 2 bases, with 9 bases remaining between them. CDR3 in DNA: TGTGCTAGTGGTTTGGCCCGGGGCGCTGGGGCCAACGTCCTGACTTTC. Residues: CASGLARGAGANVLTF.

The rearrangement links TRBV30 to TRBJ2-1; TRBD2 matches 13 bases. Unmatched junction bases numbered 1, after V lost 5 bases and J lost 9 bases. CDR1 and CDR2 (germline): GTSNPN, SVGIG (reference sequence). The CDR3 extends over 12 amino acids. The DNA for the CDR3 is TGTGCCTGGGGACTAGCGGGAGTTGAGCAGTTCTTC. This translates into CAWGLAGVEQFF.

In this sample, this clone turned up once. The chain is built from TRBV11-2 and TRBJ2-1; 7 bases align to TRBD1. Germline V gene sequence: CDR1 SGHAT, CDR2 FQNNGV. The CDR3 has 15 residues. Trimming took 5 bases from V and 3 from J; bases not matched to a gene: 7. CDR3 bases: TGTGCCAGCAGCCCAGGGGGAACCTACTACAATGAGCAGTTCTTC. Translated: CASSPGGTYYNEQFF.

The chain joins TRBV6-5 to TRBJ1-5, with D perhaps TRBD1 (6 bases). The germline gives CDR1 MNHEY, CDR2 SVGAGI. V lost 2 bases and J 6 bases, leaving 11 bases between the germline ends. This CDR3 is 14 amino acids long. The CDR3 spells CASSYGQGFQPQHF. Written as DNA, the CDR3 is TGTGCCAGCAGTTACGGTCAGGGGTTTCAGCCCCAGCATTTT.

Concerning this clone: The sample carries other DNA sequences with the same CDR3. The chain carries TRBV27 and TRBJ2-7; a weak D match, TRBD2 (6 bases). The CDR3 spans 10 residues. Germline CDR1 MNHEY, CDR2 SMNVEV (reference sequence). V was pared by 9 bases and J by 4 bases, with 7 bases between. The CDR3 nucleotides read TGTGCCAGTGGGGGGTACGAGCAGTACTTC. It yields the protein CASGGYEQYF.

This sequence joins TRBV27 and TRBJ2-7; D tentatively reads TRBD1 or TRBD2 (6 bases each). This CDR3 contains 13 residues. Deletions cut 6 bases from V and 2 bases from J, with 11 bases between. Germline CDR1 MNHEY, CDR2 SMNVEV (reference sequence). The CDR3 here is CASSSGEAYEQYF. The CDR3 DNA sequence: TGTGCCAGCAGCTCAGGGGAGGCCTACGAGCAGTACTTC.

The V gene is TRBV9, the J gene TRBJ2-7; 9 bases align to TRBD1. Germline loops: CDR1 SGDLS, CDR2 YYNGEE. The CDR3 is 15 amino acids. J lost 3 bases, V lost 3 bases, and 7 bases had no gene match. This CDR3 reads CASSAGRDRDYEQYF. The CDR3 region has the DNA TGTGCCAGCAGCGCCGGTCGGGACAGGGACTACGAGCAGTACTTC.

This clone was seen a few times. The chain recombines TRBV11-2 with TRBJ2-3; D gene ambiguous. Trimming pared 1 base from V and 2 bases from J, leaving 10 bases between. The CDR3 is made up of 15 amino acids. The germline CDR1 and CDR2 sequences are SGHAT and FQNNGV. Here the CDR3 reads CASSLVPSSTDTQYF. As DNA, the CDR3 is TGTGCCAGCAGCTTAGTACCATCCTCCACAGATACGCAGTATTTT. Together with reference TRBV11-2 and TRBJ2-3, the CDR3 gives the full variable domain: EAGVAQSPRYKIIEKRQSVAFWCNPISGHATLYWYQQILGQGPKLLIQFQNNGVVDDSQLPKDRFSAERLKGVDSTLKIQPAKLEDSAVYLCASSLVPSSTDTQYFGPGTRLTVL.

The chain combines TRBV27 with TRBJ1-2; 11 nucleotides line up with TRBD1. Germline-derived CDR1 and CDR2 are MNHEY and SMNVEV (reference sequence). With 9 bases clipped from V and 7 bases from J, the junction kept 4 bases outside the gene matches. The CDR3 consists of 12 residues. In nucleotides, the CDR3 is TGTGCCAGGGGAGGGACAGGGGGTGGCTACACCTTC. Translated, it gives CARGGTGGGYTF.

The chain employs TRBV11-2 and TRBJ2-7, with 7 bases fitting TRBD1. The CDR3 runs to 19 residues. Per germline, CDR1 SGHAT and CDR2 FQNNGV. The V and J ends lost 5 bases and 0 bases, in that order; junction bases with no gene match: 19. The CDR3 loop reads CASSRETGQGAVDSYEQYF. The DNA for the CDR3 is TGTGCCAGCAGCCGAGAGACAGGGCAAGGAGCGGTCGACTCCTACGAGCAGTACTTC.

This chain connects TRBV10-3 to TRBJ2-7; D gene uncertain. CDR1 and CDR2 (germline): ENHRY, SYGVKD. The CDR3 loop spans 12 amino acids. V lost 10 bases to trimming and J lost 2 bases, with 12 bases between them. CDR3 bases: TGTGCCAGTACTGGGCCAACCTACGAGCAGTACTTC. Its protein is CASTGPTYEQYF.

The chain joins TRBV6-5 to TRBJ2-7; no reliable D call. The CDR3 runs to 11 residues. The V gene lost 7 bases and the J gene lost 5 bases, with 9 bases spanning the gap. From germline, CDR1 is MNHEY and CDR2 SVGAGI. The chain's CDR3 is CASTNDHEQYF. The CDR3 DNA sequence: TGTGCCAGCACCAACGACCACGAGCAGTACTTC.

The rearrangement joins TRBV28 to TRBJ2-1; 9 bases line up with TRBD2. V gave up 4 bases and J gave up 10 bases; unmatched junction bases: 5. The CDR3 is 13 amino acids. Germline CDR1 MDHEN, CDR2 SYDVKM. As DNA, the CDR3 is TGTGCCAGCAGTTGGGGACTAGCCCCCGAGCAGTTCTTC. Amino acids: CASSWGLAPEQFF.

The chain recombines TRBV18 with TRBJ2-1, with 14 bases lining up with TRBD2. Germline trimming cut 3 bases from V and 10 bases from J; bases unmatched to any gene: 8. The germline gives CDR1 KGHSH, CDR2 LQKENI. This CDR3 region has 16 residues. CDR3 sequence: CASSPGTSGRAREQFF. CDR3 sequence (DNA): TGTGCCAGCTCACCGGGGACTAGCGGGAGAGCGAGAGAGCAGTTCTTC.

This clone appeared a single time. This rearrangement joins TRBV29-1 to TRBJ2-1; weak D call: TRBD2 (5 bases). Germline V gives CDR1 SQVTM, CDR2 ANQGSEA. The V end lost 4 bases, the J end lost 8 bases, and 21 bases lay between the germline ends. The CDR3 has 15 amino acids. The DNA for the CDR3 is TGCAGCGTTGGCCCCGGGGAATCCGGGTTCGATGAGCAGTTCTTC. Protein sequence: CSVGPGESGFDEQFF.

The rearrangement uses TRBV6-5 and TRBJ2-2; 7 positions match TRBD1. The junction had 5 bases not matched to a gene; V was cut back by 5 bases and J by 5 bases. This CDR3 has 14 amino acids. Germline CDR1 reads MNHEY; CDR2 reads SVGAGI. The CDR3 bases are TGTGCCAGCAGTCAACAGGGGTCAACCGGGGAGCTGTTTTTT. This encodes CASSQQGSTGELFF.

This chain connects TRBV28 to TRBJ2-7, with D tentatively TRBD2 (7 bases). The germline V gene encodes CDR1 MDHEN and CDR2 SYDVKM. The CDR3 consists of 13 residues. The V and J ends lost 5 bases and 7 bases respectively, with 15 bases between them. The CDR3: CASSRGGIGEQYF. In nucleotides, the CDR3 is TGTGCCAGCAGTAGGGGGGGCATCGGGGAGCAGTACTTC.

The sample holds one count of this clone. V is TRBV29-1 and J is TRBJ2-7; D is perhaps TRBD2 (6 bases). The CDR3 length is 13 residues. Trimming left V 6 bases short and J 3 bases short, with 15 bases between. Germline lookup yields CDR1 SQVTM and CDR2 ANQGSEA. The chain's CDR3 is CSVLGLQNYEQYF. The CDR3 region has the DNA TGCAGCGTCTTGGGACTCCAAAACTACGAGCAGTACTTC.

This chain uses TRBV7-8 with TRBJ2-1; 7 bases agree with TRBD2. The CDR3 has 17 residues. The germline gives CDR1 SGHVS, CDR2 FQNEAQ. Trimming at V came to 1 base and at J to 4 bases, leaving 10 bases not matched to a gene. For the CDR3, the DNA is TGTGCCAGCAGCTTAGTTGGGGGGAGGGCCACATACAATGAGCAGTTCTTC. Residues: CASSLVGGRATYNEQFF.

The chain employs TRBV6-5 and TRBJ1-2; D may be TRBD1 (6 bases). CDR1 and CDR2 from the germline V gene are MNHEY and SVGAGI. The CDR3 has 13 residues. Trimming took off 2 bases at V and 6 bases at J, with 10 bases between the two ends. The CDR3 DNA reads TGTGCCAGCAGTTACATGAGGGGGGATGGCTACACCTTC. This gives the protein CASSYMRGDGYTF.

The chain recombines TRBV9 with TRBJ2-1; TRBD1 might be the D (6 bases). Trimming left V 0 bases short and J 6 bases short, with 13 bases between. The CDR3 is 15 residues long. Germline V gene sequence: CDR1 SGDLS, CDR2 YYNGEE. CDR3 sequence reads: CASSVDTGLGNEQFF. The CDR3 DNA reads as TGTGCCAGCAGCGTAGATACAGGGTTGGGCAATGAGCAGTTCTTC.